The present T cell receptor (beta chain) was sequenced within a study of CD8+ T cells in alopecia areata. Across the study: C3H/HeJ donors aged about 6-12 months with spontaneous alopecia supplied skin grafted onto roughly 6-11-week-old female C3H/HeJ mice.

Isolated RNA was reverse transcribed into cDNA used as the sequencing template. Repertoires were generated with immunoSEQ multiplex PCR, while TCRdb's copy carries only in-frame clones and drops some. The sample includes 90,000 to 130,000 clones, none of them occurring once. V shed 0 bases and J shed 3 bases, with 9 bases lying between them. The germline CDR1 and CDR2 sequences are NNHDY and SYVADS. The CDR3 is 15 residues long. At least ten counts were recorded for this clone. Its cognate antigen is unknown. Mouse germline and gene names are used. The CDR3 end lies 4 residues beyond the end of the read and is filled in from the germline J gene. General observations from the study: Possibly because of HLA-related factors, TCR sharing was less clear across patients than in mice. An increase in clonality over normal scalp was evident in lesional scalp, especially alopecia totalis/universalis.

This receptor was identified in a C3H/HeJ mouse with alopecia areata. MHC haplotype of the mouse line: H2-k. This chain uses TRBV13-3 with TRBJ1-4, with D perhaps matching TRBD1 (5 bases). Material: lesional skin. Partial CDR3 DNA: TGTGCCAGCAGTGATGTGGCAGGGACCAACGAA. Translating gives CASSDVAGTNE. Given in full, the CDR3 is CASSDVAGTNERLFF.